This entry features one T cell receptor beta chain sequence. What it recognizes is unknown. This sample is drawn from a study of shared clonotypes between healthy human individuals. Assay execution proceeded at the deep level. The protocol was immunoSEQ multiplex PCR, while the TCRdb copy is restricted to in-frame clones and leaves out a portion. The sample has around 2.5 million clones, 93% seen once. This CDR3 has 13 amino acids. V gave up 2 bases and J gave up 13 bases; unmatched junction bases: 9. CDR1 MDHEN and CDR2 SYDVKM come from the germline V gene. Study-wide results and limits: Unshared clonotypes carried lower generation probabilities than those common to all four donors.

Sequenced material: naive CD4+ T cells from PBMCs. The subset: CD45RA+ positively selected. The source is a man younger than 35 in good health. Some clones in this sample may be carry-over from other donors' samples. The J gene is TRBJ2-5, the V gene TRBV28; 8 bases are a match to TRBD2. CDR3 sequence (DNA): TGTGCCAGCAGTTTAAGCGGGGGAATGCACTGGTACTTC. It specifies CASSLSGGMHWYF.